The 26 T cell receptor beta chains presented below share a single source sample, sequenced in a study of breast tumors, draining lymph nodes, adjacent tissues (dated by TCRdb to the mid-2010s). The lymph node samples were taken from the axillary draining lymph nodes of breast cancer patients. To prepare the library, multiplex PCR was applied. Sequencing took place on an Illumina HiSeq 2000. TCRdb cleaned the public reads at Q25 with fastp, built clones with MiXCR and kept in-frame beta chains. Rows are unified per CDR3 protein, each entry keeping the most common DNA and genes. Present in this sample are some 130,000 distinct CDR3 sequences, just under 20% of which were seen just once. Together, the top ten hold 3% to 4% of the sample. Sequencing was performed on axillary lymph node tissue. These receptor sequences come from a female donor with breast cancer. Some clones in this sample may be carry-over from other donors' samples.

Ten or more counts support this clonotype. The chain has TRBV25-1 and TRBJ1-3; the D is unclear. Germline lookup yields CDR1 MGHDK and CDR2 SYGVNS. Trimming took off 3 bases at V and 4 bases at J, with 7 bases between the two ends. This CDR3 has 13 residues. The CDR3 bases are TGTGCCAGCAGTGACATACAGGGAAACACCATATATTTT. Encoded protein: CASSDIQGNTIYF.

This clonotype showed up many times. The chain has TRBV12-5 and TRBJ2-1; the D is unclear. Per germline, CDR1 LGHNT and CDR2 FRNRAP. The CDR3 is 11 residues long. V gave up 2 bases and J gave up 4 bases, with 0 bases separating them. The CDR3 region is CASGLYNEQFF. The CDR3 coding sequence is TGTGCTAGTGGTTTGTACAATGAGCAGTTCTTC.

A word on this clonotype: Being one base from a much bigger clone, this may be a read error. The chain combines TRBV19 with TRBJ1-2; D is possibly TRBD1 (5 bases). Per the germline V gene, CDR1 is LNHDA and CDR2 is SQIVND (reference sequence). The CDR3 is made up of 11 amino acids. CDR3: CASTDRYGHTF. The CDR3 DNA is TGTGCCAGTACTGACAGATATGGCCACACCTTC.

This clonotype has a handful of counts. The rearrangement uses TRBV11-1 and TRBJ1-1; TRBD1 is a possible D gene (5 bases). V was shortened by 5 bases and J by 1 base, with 11 bases between the two germline ends. In germline, CDR1 is SGHAT, CDR2 FQDESV (reference sequence). The CDR3 is 14 amino acids. CDR3 in amino acids: CASSLGQANTEAFF. The DNA for the CDR3 is TGTGCCAGCAGCCTTGGACAAGCGAACACTGAAGCTTTCTTT. The full variable domain, completed using reference TRBV11-1 and TRBJ1-1, is EAEVAQSPRYKITEKSQAVAFWCDPISGHATLYWYRQILGQGPELLVQFQDESVVDDSQLPKDRFSAERLKGVDSTLKIQPAELGDSAMYLCASSLGQANTEAFFGQGTRLTVV.

This clonotype has only a few counts. The genes are TRBV27 and TRBJ2-2, with D perhaps matching TRBD1 (6 bases). The germline V gene encodes CDR1 MNHEY and CDR2 SMNVEV (reference sequence). Deletions cut 5 bases from V and 4 bases from J, with 17 bases between. This CDR3 has 16 residues. The CDR3 coding sequence is TGTGCCAGCAGTCTCTACTCCGGGACAAGCACCGGGGAGCTGTTTTTT. It codes for CASSLYSGTSTGELFF.

About this clonotype itself: This may come from a read error, since a much larger clone is one base off. The chain combines TRBV27 with TRBJ2-7, with 10 bases matching TRBD1. The CDR3 has 14 residues. CDR1 and CDR2 from the germline V gene are MNHEY and SMNVEV (reference sequence). CDR3 in amino acids: CAGSLLGQGYEQYF. CDR3 DNA: TGTGCCGGCAGTTTATTGGGACAGGGGTACGAGCAGTACTTC.

The table lists this clonotype with a few counts. V usage is TRBV12-3 or TRBV12-4 and J usage is TRBJ2-5, with 8 bases aligning to TRBD2. The junction had 15 bases not matched to a gene; V was cut back by 5 bases and J by 7 bases. The CDR3 loop spans 16 amino acids. The CDR3: CASSDTSGWGFGTQYF. Here the CDR3 DNA reads TGTGCCAGCAGTGACACTAGCGGATGGGGGTTTGGGACCCAGTACTTC.

This clonotype was detected many times. This chain links TRBV20-1 with TRBJ2-5, with TRBD1 identical over 8 bases. The length of the CDR3 is 16 residues. V shed 0 bases and J 5 bases; nucleotides not matched to a gene: 11. Per germline, CDR1 DFQATT and CDR2 SNEGSKA (reference sequence). The CDR3 nucleotides read TGCAGTGCTAGAGATTCTCAGGGGGCTTTGGGGGAGACCCAGTACTTC. Translating it yields CSARDSQGALGETQYF.

This clonotype appeared many times. The chain carries TRBV11-2 and TRBJ2-5, with 12 bases that match TRBD2. This CDR3 spans 17 amino acids. In germline, CDR1 is SGHAT, CDR2 FQNNGV. V gave up 5 bases and J gave up 0 bases; unmatched junction bases: 7. In DNA, the CDR3 is TGTGCCAGCAGCCTAGGGACTAGCGGGCGAAACCAAGAGACCCAGTACTTC. As protein: CASSLGTSGRNQETQYF.

On this clonotype itself: This may come from a read error, since a much larger clone is one base off. The chain is built from TRBV19 and TRBJ2-2, with D perhaps assigned TRBD1 or TRBD2 (5 bases each). Germline CDR1 is LNHDA and CDR2 is SQIVND (reference sequence). V was shortened by 7 bases and J by 4 bases, with 13 bases between the two germline ends. The CDR3 sequence is 14 residues long. CDR3 region: CASIRDRSTGELFF. CDR3 coding DNA: TGTGCCAGTATCAGGGACCGATCCACCGGGGAGCTGTTTTTT.

As for this clonotype: An end of the junction does not agree with germline; a read error may underlie this. CDR3: CASSGTVQEAQYF. In nucleotides, the CDR3 is TGTGCCAGCAGCGGGACAGTCCAAGAGGCCCAGTACTTC. This sequence joins TRBV2 and TRBJ2-5, with 7 bases that match TRBD1. The V gene's germline CDR1 is SNHLY and CDR2 FYNNEI. The CDR3 is made up of 13 amino acids.

Remarks on this clonotype: This may come from a read error, since a much larger clone is one base off. The chain is built from TRBV13 and TRBJ2-1, with 8 bases lining up with TRBD2. Trimming removed 5 bases from V and 8 bases from J; junction bases left unmatched: 11. CDR1 PRHDT and CDR2 FYEKMQ come from the germline V gene (reference sequence). This CDR3 comprises 15 residues. CDR3 coding DNA: TGTGCCAGCAGCCGGACTAGCAGGAGTTTCGATGAGCAGTTCTTC. Translating it yields CASSRTSRSFDEQFF.

The sample holds many counts of this clonotype. V and J are TRBV19 and TRBJ2-7, with 11 bases matching TRBD2. The CDR3 loop spans 14 amino acids. Germline lookup yields CDR1 LNHDA and CDR2 SQIVND (reference sequence). J gave up 4 bases and V 2 bases, and 1 base lay outside the gene matches. This CDR3 is CASSITSGSYEQYF. Here the CDR3 DNA reads TGTGCCAGTAGTATAACTAGCGGGAGTTACGAGCAGTACTTC.

The chain carries TRBV7-2 and TRBJ2-5; D possibly uses TRBD1 or TRBD2 (5 bases each). The length of the CDR3 is 15 residues. Trimming took 5 bases from V and 2 from J, leaving 15 bases between them. Germline V gene sequence: CDR1 SGHTA, CDR2 FQGNSA. CDR3 DNA: TGTGCCAGCAGCCGCACGGGGACGCCGCAAGAGACCCAGTACTTC. Its protein is CASSRTGTPQETQYF.

Many counts were recorded for this clonotype. The chain carries TRBV7-9 and TRBJ2-7, with D perhaps assigned TRBD1 or TRBD2 (5 bases each). This CDR3 region has 13 residues. V was trimmed by 5 bases and J by 3 bases, leaving 11 bases between them. Germline CDR1 is SEHNR and CDR2 is FQNEAQ (reference sequence). CDR3 sequence reads: CASSPGRSYEQYF. CDR3 coding DNA: TGTGCCAGCAGCCCGGGACGGAGCTACGAGCAGTACTTC.

This clonotype was counted ten times or more. The chain recombines TRBV5-1 with TRBJ2-1; perhaps TRBD2 as D (6 bases). The germline V and J ends were trimmed by 4 bases and 4 bases, with 15 bases remaining between them. CDR3 length equals 15 residues. Germline loops: CDR1 SGHRS, CDR2 YFSETQ. The chain's CDR3 is CASSLRDSSYNEQFF. CDR3 coding DNA: TGCGCCAGCAGCCTCCGGGACTCGAGTTACAATGAGCAGTTCTTC.

There are many counts of this clonotype. The V and J genes are TRBV6-5 and TRBJ2-6; D may be TRBD2 (5 bases). The germline V gene has CDR1 MNHEY and CDR2 SVGAGI. V lost 7 bases, J lost 2 bases, and 15 bases lay in between. The CDR3 runs 16 residues. The DNA of the CDR3 is TGTGCCAGCACCGATAGGGTCGGGACTGGGGCCAACGTCCTGACTTTC. Amino acid sequence: CASTDRVGTGANVLTF.

Points on this clonotype: The conserved closing phenylalanine or tryptophan is absent in this CDR3, likely reflecting a read error. J is TRBJ2-7 and V is TRBV7-8; D gene ambiguous. Trimming shortened V by 4 bases and J by 3 bases, and 7 bases separated the two germline ends. From germline, CDR1 is SGHVS and CDR2 FQNEAQ. The CDR3 runs 12 residues. CDR3 sequence reads: CASSWIDYEQYP. The CDR3 nucleotides read TGTGCCAGCAGCTGGATAGACTACGAGCAGTACCCC.

This clonotype was seen just once. The chain joins TRBV19 to TRBJ1-1; D remains unclear. The CDR3 covers 13 residues. Germline CDR1 is LNHDA and CDR2 is SQIVND (reference sequence). V was clipped by 8 bases and J by 3 bases, with 13 bases between them. CDR3 sequence: CASVASWDTEAFF. Written as DNA, the CDR3 is TGTGCCAGTGTCGCCTCGTGGGACACTGAAGCTTTCTTT.

This clonotype was seen at least ten times. Mismatch with germline at one junction end may stem from a read error. The chain links TRBV20-1 to TRBJ1-2; D is unclear. This CDR3 spans 14 amino acids. Germline values: CDR1 DFQATT, CDR2 SNEGSKA (reference sequence). CDR3 loop: CSARDREPNYGYTF. Written as DNA, the CDR3 is TGCAGTGCTAGAGACCGGGAGCCTAATTATGGCTACACCTTC.

This clonotype was seen more than once but under ten times. This chain connects TRBV6-2 or TRBV6-3 to TRBJ2-1; TRBD1 is a possible D gene (9 bases). Germline V gene lookup returns CDR1 MNHEY and CDR2 SVGEGT. The CDR3 loop spans 17 amino acids. V was pared by 3 bases and J by 5 bases, with 20 bases between. CDR3 protein: CASSYILSGTGHNEQFF. The CDR3 DNA is TGTGCCAGCAGTTATATCCTTAGCGGGACAGGGCACAATGAGCAGTTCTTC.

The CDR3 reads CSARENGIMNTEAFF. The CDR3 DNA is TGCAGTGCTAGAGAGAATGGGATTATGAACACTGAAGCTTTCTTT. The chain carries TRBV20-1 and TRBJ1-1; D remains unclear. V was cut by 0 bases and J by 0 bases, with 11 bases left in between. CDR3 length: 15 amino acids. Germline loops: CDR1 DFQATT, CDR2 SNEGSKA (reference sequence).

The sample holds many counts of this clonotype. This chain joins TRBV5-1 and TRBJ2-1; 9 positions match TRBD2. The CDR3 contains 15 residues. Germline V gene sequence: CDR1 SGHRS, CDR2 YFSETQ. The V gene end was trimmed by 0 bases and the J gene end by 5 bases; junction bases not matched to a gene: 3. The CDR3 bases are TGCGCCAGCAGCTTGGGCGGGGGGGCCCACAATGAGCAGTTCTTC. It is translated as CASSLGGGAHNEQFF. Drawing the rest from reference TRBV5-1 and TRBJ2-1, the complete variable domain is KAGVTQTPRYLIKTRGQQVTLSCSPISGHRSVSWYQQTPGQGLQFLFEYFSETQRNKGNFPGRFSGRQFSNSRSEMNVSTLELGDSALYLCASSLGGGAHNEQFFGPGTRLTVL.

This clonotype was observed a handful of times. A much larger clonotype is one base distant, so this may be a read error. The chain combines TRBV5-1 with TRBJ2-1, with D possibly TRBD2 on 5 matching bases. CDR3 length equals 15 residues. Germline CDR1 is SGHRS and CDR2 is YFSETQ. The CDR3 DNA sequence: TGCGCCAGCAGCCTTCTGGACTTTCTCTACAATGAGCAGTCCTTC. It translates to CASSLLDFLYNEQSF.

This clonotype was recorded at least ten times. This chain links TRBV7-3 with TRBJ2-2, with TRBD2 matching 11 bases. This CDR3 has 18 amino acids. Trimming at V came to 0 bases and at J to 5 bases, leaving 8 bases not matched to a gene. Germline V gives CDR1 SGHTA, CDR2 FQGTGA. Here the CDR3 DNA reads TGTGCCAGCAGCTTAACAGGCGGACTAGCGGGTGGGACCGGGGAGCTGTTTTTT. Translating gives CASSLTGGLAGGTGELFF. Using reference TRBV7-3 and TRBJ2-2 for the parts outside the CDR3, the full variable domain is GAGVSQTPSNKVTEKGKYVELRCDPISGHTALYWYRQSLGQGPEFLIYFQGTGAADDSGLPNDRFFAVRPEGSVSTLKIQRTERGDSAVYLCASSLTGGLAGGTGELFFGEGSRLTVL.

This clonotype was found many times. The CDR3 reads CATSDARQGGYGYTF. The CDR3 coding sequence is TGTGCCACCAGTGATGCCCGACAGGGCGGCTATGGCTACACCTTC. The V and J genes are TRBV24-1 and TRBJ1-2; 7 bases line up with TRBD1. The CDR3 length is 15 residues. The trim removed 3 bases at V and 4 bases at J, leaving 7 bases unmatched. Germline assignment: CDR1 KGHDR and CDR2 SFDVKD.